The clone carrying this TCR beta chain appeared a few times. This specimen comes from a study of T cell responses to AZD1222 COVID-19 vaccine. In germline, CDR1 is SGHNT, CDR2 YYREEE (reference sequence). The CDR3 length is 14 residues. V shed 2 bases and J shed 5 bases, with 10 bases lying between them. TCRdb's copy holds only in-frame clones and misses some; the assay was immunoSEQ multiplex PCR. The table lists some 130,000 clones, 70% to 90% of them singletons. This clonotype was sampled from an adult who received the AZD1222 COVID-19 vaccine. Here the sequenced sample was peripheral blood, taken 28 days after the second AZD1222 dose. This chain uses TRBV5-4 with TRBJ2-2; TRBD2 is a possible D gene (6 bases). The CDR3: CASSFGTATGELFF. Here the CDR3 DNA reads TGTGCCAGCAGCTTCGGGACTGCAACCGGGGAGCTGTTTTTT.